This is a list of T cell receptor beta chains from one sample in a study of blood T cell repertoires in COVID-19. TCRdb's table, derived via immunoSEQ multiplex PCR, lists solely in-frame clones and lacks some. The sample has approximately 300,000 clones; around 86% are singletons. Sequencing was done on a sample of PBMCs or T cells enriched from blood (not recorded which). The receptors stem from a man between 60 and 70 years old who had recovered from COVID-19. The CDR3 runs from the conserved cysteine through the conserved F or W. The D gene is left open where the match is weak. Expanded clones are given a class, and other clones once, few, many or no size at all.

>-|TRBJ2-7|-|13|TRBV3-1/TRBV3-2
TGTGCCAGCAGCACCAACTTGGCCTACGAGCAGTACTTC
CASSTNLAYEQYF
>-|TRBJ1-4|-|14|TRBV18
TGTGCCAGCTCACCACAGGGGGTTCGTGAAAAACTGTTTTTT
CASSPQGVREKLFF
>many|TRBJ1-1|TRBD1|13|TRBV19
TGTGCCAGTGGAGAACAGGGGGCCTCTGAAGCTTTCTTT
CASGEQGASEAFF
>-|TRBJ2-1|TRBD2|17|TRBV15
TGTGCCACCAGCAGAGATCGGGATAGCGGGAGCCGCAATGAGCAGTTCTTC
CATSRDRDSGSRNEQFF
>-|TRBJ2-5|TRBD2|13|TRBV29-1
TGCAGCGCCGCCGGCGGGGGAGGGGAGACCCAGTACTTC
CSAAGGGGETQYF
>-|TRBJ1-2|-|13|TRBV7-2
TGTGCCAGCAGCTTAACAGGGTGGGGTGGCTACACCTTC
CASSLTGWGGYTF
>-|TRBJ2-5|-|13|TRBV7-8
TGTGCCAGCAGCTTTAGGCGAGGGGAGACCCAGTACTTC
CASSFRRGETQYF
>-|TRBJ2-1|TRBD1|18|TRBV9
TGTGCCAGCAGCGTAGAAGCCCACGGGGACAGCTCCTACAATGAGCAGTTCTTC
CASSVEAHGDSSYNEQFF
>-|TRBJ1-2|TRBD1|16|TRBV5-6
TGTGCCAGCAGCCACGGGACAGGGGCCCTGGGCTATGGCTACACCTTC
CASSHGTGALGYGYTF
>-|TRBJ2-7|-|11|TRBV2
TGTGCCAGCAGGGACACAGGGTTACAGTACTTC
CASRDTGLQYF
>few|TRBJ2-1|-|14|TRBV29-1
TGCAGCGTTGCTAGGAGGGGGCGAGTCAATGAGCAGTTCTTC
CSVARRGRVNEQFF
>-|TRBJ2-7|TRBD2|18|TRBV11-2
TGTGCCAGCAGCTTAGCCCTGGGACTAGCGGGAGGTCCCTACGAGCAGTACTTC
CASSLALGLAGGPYEQYF
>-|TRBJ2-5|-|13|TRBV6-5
TGTGCCAGCAGTCGCCCCCCGAGAGAGACCCAGTACTTC
CASSRPPRETQYF
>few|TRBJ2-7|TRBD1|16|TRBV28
TGTGCCAGCAGTGGACAGGGGGCGCTGGGTTACTACGAGCAGTACTTC
CASSGQGALGYYEQYF
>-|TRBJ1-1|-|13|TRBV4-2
TGTGCCAGCAGCCTTGAGGAGAACACTGAAGCTTTCTTT
CASSLEENTEAFF
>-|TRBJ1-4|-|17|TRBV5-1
TGCGCCAGCAGCTTGTCGTTCCGGGGAGGAGGTAATGAAAAACTGTTTTTT
CASSLSFRGGGNEKLFF
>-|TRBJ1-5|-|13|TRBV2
TGTGCCAGCAGTGAAGGCGACACACAGCCCCAGCATTTT
CASSEGDTQPQHF
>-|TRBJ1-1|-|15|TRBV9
TGTGCCAGCAGCGTAAGGTCCGGAGAGAACACTGAAGCTTTCTTT
CASSVRSGENTEAFF
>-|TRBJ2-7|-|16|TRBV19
TGTGCCAGTAGTATTCTAGGCGGAGAGAGCTCCTACGAGCAGTACTTC
CASSILGGESSYEQYF
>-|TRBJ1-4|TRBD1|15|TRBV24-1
TGTGCCACCAGTGAGGGACAGGGGGCTAATGAAAAACTGTTTTTT
CATSEGQGANEKLFF